A single sample is the source of the 29 T cell receptor beta chains below, sequenced in a study of PD-1 blockade in classical Hodgkin lymphoma. The table came from immunoSEQ multiplex PCR; TCRdb's copy has only in-frame clones and leaves some out. The data contain over 70,000 clones, about 89% of them singletons. All patients experienced relapse after autologous stem cell transplantation, and brentuximab vedotin exposure was variable. The starting material was peripheral blood mononuclear cells (PBMCs), obtained at baseline. The source of these receptors is a human donor with classical Hodgkin lymphoma.

This chain joins TRBV4-2 and TRBJ2-7, with 7 bases identical to TRBD1. CDR3 length equals 15 residues. V was pared by 1 base and J by 4 bases, with 7 bases of the junction left unmatched. The germline V gene has CDR1 LGHNA and CDR2 YNFKEQ. In nucleotides, the CDR3 is TGTGCCAGCAGCCAAGGAGACAGGGTGGGGTACGAGCAGTACTTC. As protein: CASSQGDRVGYEQYF.

The V and J genes are TRBV7-9 and TRBJ1-4, with unresolved D. This CDR3 is built from 15 residues. The V gene's germline CDR1 is SEHNR and CDR2 FQNEAQ (reference sequence). The germline V and J ends were trimmed by 6 bases and 9 bases, with 20 bases remaining between them. CDR3 nucleotide sequence: TGTGCCAGCAGTTCTGATGGAAGGGTTGGCAAAAAACTGTTTTTT. Residues: CASSSDGRVGKKLFF.

This CDR3 is CASSMTGISQETQYF. CDR3 nucleotide sequence: TGTGCCAGCAGTATGACAGGAATTAGCCAAGAGACCCAGTACTTC. The chain uses TRBV2 and TRBJ2-5; maybe TRBD1 (6 bases). This CDR3 is built from 15 residues. CDR1 and CDR2 from the germline V gene are SNHLY and FYNNEI. With 5 bases removed from V and 1 base from J, the gap between germline ends came to 14 bases.

The chain recombines TRBV13 with TRBJ1-2; D possibly corresponds to TRBD1 (6 bases). With 0 bases removed from V and 5 bases from J, the gap between germline ends came to 10 bases. CDR1 and CDR2 from the germline V gene are PRHDT and FYEKMQ (reference sequence). The CDR3 runs 14 residues. The CDR3 DNA reads TGTGCCAGCAGCTTAGGGGACAGCTCTTATGGCTACACCTTC. Protein product: CASSLGDSSYGYTF.

A single count supports this clone. The chain joins TRBV10-3 to TRBJ2-1, with 10 bases fitting TRBD2. This CDR3 has 14 amino acids. V gave up 4 bases and J gave up 4 bases; unmatched junction bases: 1. Germline V gene lookup returns CDR1 ENHRY and CDR2 SYGVKD. The CDR3 nucleotides are TGTGCCATCAGTGGGACTAGCGGTTACAATGAGCAGTTCTTC. This sequence encodes CAISGTSGYNEQFF.

This sequence joins TRBV19 and TRBJ2-7; unclear D gene. V lost 3 bases, J lost 0 bases, and 9 bases lay in between. The CDR3 loop spans 14 amino acids. From germline, CDR1 is LNHDA and CDR2 SQIVND (reference sequence). The CDR3 DNA reads TGTGCCAGTAGTATGCTCGCTGGCTCCTACGAGCAGTACTTC. It yields the protein CASSMLAGSYEQYF.

The chain joins TRBV2 to TRBJ2-3; TRBD2 agrees at 13 bases. This CDR3 is 15 amino acids long. Germline-derived CDR1 and CDR2 are SNHLY and FYNNEI. Germline trimming cut 7 bases from V and 4 bases from J; bases unmatched to any gene: 5. CDR3 DNA sequence: TGTGCCAGCACTTGGACTAGCGGGAGTCCAGATACGCAGTATTTT. Its translation is CASTWTSGSPDTQYF.

The rearrangement uses TRBV19 and TRBJ2-1; 9 nucleotides line up with TRBD2. V shed 7 bases and J 7 bases; nucleotides not matched to a gene: 17. Germline CDR1 and CDR2: LNHDA and SQIVND (reference sequence). CDR3 length: 17 residues. This CDR3 is CASKSVAGEPTLNEQFF. The CDR3 DNA sequence: TGTGCCAGTAAGTCTGTAGCGGGAGAGCCCACATTAAATGAGCAGTTCTTC.

The CDR3 nucleotides are TGTGCCACCTGGACTAGCGGTTCCTACGAGCAGTACTTC. Its protein product is CATWTSGSYEQYF. The V and J genes are TRBV2 and TRBJ2-7; 10 bases fit TRBD2. The CDR3 has 13 residues. CDR1 and CDR2 (germline): SNHLY, FYNNEI. With 10 bases clipped from V and 1 base from J, the junction kept 4 bases outside the gene matches.

V is TRBV28 and J is TRBJ1-2, with a possible D match to TRBD1 (5 bases). The length of the CDR3 is 14 residues. From germline, CDR1 is MDHEN and CDR2 SYDVKM. Trimming took off 2 bases at V and 6 bases at J, with 13 bases between the two ends. This CDR3 is CASSLSWGRNGYTF. The CDR3 DNA sequence: TGTGCCAGCAGTTTAAGCTGGGGGAGAAATGGCTACACCTTC.

The CDR3 nucleotides read TGCGCCAGCAGCCAAGGGATCAGGGAGTACGAGCAGTACTTC. This sequence encodes CASSQGIREYEQYF. The rearrangement uses TRBV4-3 and TRBJ2-7; D tentatively reads TRBD1 or TRBD2 (5 bases each). CDR1 LGHNA and CDR2 YSLEER come from the germline V gene. V shed 1 base and J shed 4 bases, with 11 bases lying between them. The CDR3 runs 14 residues.

V is TRBV7-2 and J is TRBJ1-5; 7 bases are a match to TRBD1. CDR3 size: 16 residues. The V gene's germline CDR1 is SGHTA and CDR2 FQGNSA. J gave up 0 bases and V 1 base, and 3 bases lay outside the gene matches. CDR3: CASSLDRGISNQPQHF. Here the CDR3 DNA reads TGTGCCAGCAGCTTAGACAGGGGAATTAGCAATCAGCCCCAGCATTTT.

The V and J genes are TRBV7-8 and TRBJ1-1, with D perhaps matching TRBD1 (6 bases). Trimming shortened V by 5 bases and J by 3 bases, and 10 bases separated the two germline ends. This CDR3 is 13 amino acids long. In germline, CDR1 is SGHVS, CDR2 FQNEAQ. CDR3 in DNA: TGTGCCAGCAGCCCCGGGGGCTACACTGAAGCTTTCTTT. Protein sequence: CASSPGGYTEAFF.

The chain uses TRBV14 and TRBJ2-1; 10 nucleotides match TRBD2. The CDR3 runs to 17 residues. Germline CDR1 reads SGHDN; CDR2 reads FVKESK. With V trimmed by 0 bases and J by 3 bases, 5 bases remained unmatched. Here the CDR3 reads CASSQDQGLANYNEQFF. For the CDR3, the DNA is TGTGCCAGCAGCCAAGATCAGGGACTAGCGAACTACAATGAGCAGTTCTTC.

V gene TRBV15 combines with J gene TRBJ2-5, with D perhaps assigned TRBD1 or TRBD2 (6 bases each). Trimming took 1 base from V and 5 from J, leaving 20 bases between them. There are 17 residues in the CDR3. Germline V gene data show CDR1 as LNHNV and CDR2 as YYDKDF (reference sequence). The CDR3 region has the DNA TGTGCCACCAGCAGAGCCCTGCTGGTCGGGGGCGGGGAGACCCAGTACTTC. Its translation: CATSRALLVGGGETQYF.

J is TRBJ1-2 and V is TRBV7-2, with TRBD1 identical over 9 bases. CDR1 SGHTA and CDR2 FQGNSA come from the germline V gene. V lost 4 bases to trimming and J lost 8 bases; unmatched junction nucleotides: 11. The CDR3 covers 15 residues. The CDR3 sequence is CASSSQGQGVRGYTF. CDR3 bases: TGTGCCAGCAGCTCGCAGGGACAGGGAGTACGCGGCTACACCTTC.

The J gene is TRBJ2-5, the V gene TRBV5-6; D unclear. Germline V gene data show CDR1 as SGHDT and CDR2 as YYEEEE. This CDR3 is 12 amino acids long. V was shortened by 0 bases and J by 13 bases, with 13 bases between the two germline ends. The CDR3 DNA reads as TGTGCCAGCAGCTTGGTTGGCCTCCCCGGGTACTTC. Protein: CASSLVGLPGYF.

The V gene is TRBV5-6, the J gene TRBJ2-5, with no clear D. The J call may be wrong; the DNA end is better matched by TRBJ2-7. The CDR3 totals 12 residues. Per germline, CDR1 SGHDT and CDR2 YYEEEE. The CDR3 DNA is TGTGCCAGCAGCTTGGACGATTACGAGCAGTACTTC. The encoded protein is CASSLDDYEQYF.

The CDR3 DNA follows: TGTGCCAGCAGCTTAGCGGGAGGTTCCTACGAGCAGTACTTC. Amino acids: CASSLAGGSYEQYF. This chain links TRBV7-8 with TRBJ2-7, with D possibly TRBD2 on 6 matching bases. This CDR3 is 14 amino acids long. Between the trimmed V and J ends, which lost 0 bases and 1 base, there was a span of 7 bases. Germline V gene data show CDR1 as SGHVS and CDR2 as FQNEAQ. The whole variable domain, remainder taken from reference TRBV7-8 and TRBJ2-7, is GAGVSQSPRYKVAKRGQDVALRCDPISGHVSLFWYQQALGQGPEFLTYFQNEAQLDKSGLPSDRFFAERPEGSVSTLKIQRTQQEDSAVYLCASSLAGGSYEQYFGPGTRLTVT.

The chain has TRBV11-2 and TRBJ1-5; a possible D gene is TRBD1 (5 bases). Germline CDR1 is SGHAT and CDR2 is FQNNGV. The V end lost 5 bases, the J end lost 5 bases, and 13 bases lay between the germline ends. The CDR3 totals 14 residues. The CDR3 sequence: CASSLGVGYQPQHF. The CDR3 region has the DNA TGTGCCAGCAGCCTAGGGGTAGGGTATCAGCCCCAGCATTTT.

As DNA, the CDR3 is TGTGCCAGCTCTGTCGGGGCTGGAAACACCATATATTTT. Encoded protein: CASSVGAGNTIYF. The chain couples TRBV18 to TRBJ1-3; no definite D call. This CDR3 has 13 residues. Trimming took off 6 bases at V and 2 bases at J, with 8 bases between the two ends. Looked up from germline, CDR1 is KGHSH and CDR2 is LQKENI.

The chain links TRBV5-6 to TRBJ2-7; D may be TRBD1 (6 bases). Germline CDR1 is SGHDT and CDR2 is YYEEEE. V shed 2 bases and J shed 2 bases, with 17 bases lying between them. The CDR3 is made up of 16 amino acids. As DNA, the CDR3 is TGTGCCAGCAGCTTCAAAAGCCACAGGGACGCCTACGAGCAGTACTTC. Protein product: CASSFKSHRDAYEQYF.

This rearrangement joins TRBV7-9 to TRBJ2-2, with TRBD1 as a possible D gene (5 bases). The CDR3 consists of 16 residues. From germline, CDR1 is SEHNR and CDR2 FQNEAQ (reference sequence). V was clipped by 6 bases and J by 3 bases, with 17 bases between them. This chain's CDR3 is CASRLGQTDHTGELFF. In nucleotides, the CDR3 is TGTGCCAGCAGGCTCGGGCAGACAGATCACACCGGGGAGCTGTTTTTT.

The rearrangement joins TRBV7-2 to TRBJ1-5; D possibly corresponds to TRBD1 (5 bases). V was trimmed by 1 base and J by 9 bases, leaving 13 bases between them. The CDR3 covers 14 residues. Per germline, CDR1 SGHTA and CDR2 FQGNSA. CDR3 sequence (DNA): TGTGCCAGCAGCTTAGGGGGGGTGAACAGGCCCCAGCATTTT. As protein: CASSLGGVNRPQHF.

In nucleotides, the CDR3 is TGTGCCAGTAGTTTAGCGGGAGGTCCCTACAATGAGCAGTTCTTC. Residues: CASSLAGGPYNEQFF. The gene calls are TRBV19 and TRBJ2-1; TRBD2 matches 10 bases. The CDR3 runs to 15 residues. The trim removed 5 bases at V and 2 bases at J, leaving 3 bases unmatched. Germline CDR1 LNHDA, CDR2 SQIVND (reference sequence).

The chain carries TRBV25-1 and TRBJ1-1; D not resolved. Trimming removed 4 bases at V and 2 bases at J, with 11 bases between. Germline-derived CDR1 and CDR2 are MGHDK and SYGVNS. CDR3 size: 14 residues. The CDR3 loop reads CASSVPTANTEAFF. The CDR3 DNA reads as TGTGCCAGCAGTGTCCCGACGGCCAACACTGAAGCTTTCTTT.

The chain joins TRBV19 to TRBJ1-1; D gene ambiguous. Trimming stripped 3 bases from V and 0 bases from J, with 8 bases between. The CDR3 has 14 amino acids. Per germline, CDR1 LNHDA and CDR2 SQIVND (reference sequence). CDR3 sequence (DNA): TGTGCCAGTAGTATGGGATATATGAACACTGAAGCTTTCTTT. It specifies CASSMGYMNTEAFF.

CDR3 protein: CASSLVGLGAFF. The DNA of the CDR3 is TGTGCCAGCAGCTTAGTAGGACTGGGAGCTTTCTTT. This sequence joins TRBV7-2 and TRBJ1-1; D is unresolved. The CDR3 is 12 residues long. Germline V gene sequence: CDR1 SGHTA, CDR2 FQGNSA. The V end lost 1 base, the J end lost 10 bases, and 10 bases lay between the germline ends.

This clone has a single count. The chain couples TRBV5-5 to TRBJ1-1; D gene uncertain. Between the trimmed V and J ends, which lost 2 bases and 5 bases, there was a span of 7 bases. Germline CDR1 SGHKS, CDR2 YYEKEE (reference sequence). The CDR3 length is 12 residues. In nucleotides, the CDR3 is TGTGCCAGCAGCTTAAGGGAAACTGAAGCTTTCTTT. Translated, it gives CASSLRETEAFF.